Sequencing of this TCR beta chain was carried out in a study of CD8 T cells in Susac syndrome. Study summary: Among the Susac syndrome patients who underwent sequencing, about six had clinically active disease, while fewer than 10 of them were in remission.

RNA was extracted with the RNeasy kit, and a quantity of roughly 0.45 to 1 ug was reverse transcribed using random hexamers. In TCRdb, the immunoSEQ multiplex PCR reads were re-called with MiXCR into one record per CDR3 protein. Counted here are just over 2,500 distinct CDR3 sequences, around 74% occurring once; the ten biggest clones make up approximately 20%. Germline V CDR1 and CDR2: SEHNR, FQNEAQ (reference sequence). CDR3 size: 16 residues. With 5 bases removed from V and 3 bases from J, the gap between germline ends came to 20 bases. For TEMRA sorting, memory subsets were defined by CD27 and CD45RA staining. In Susac syndrome patients, recently defined diagnostic criteria for definite or probable disease were met.

The gene calls are TRBV7-9 and TRBJ2-7; tentative D call: TRBD2 (5 bases). The sample was CD8+ TEMRA cells from PBMCs. Subset given: FACS-sorted terminally differentiated effector memory CD8+ T cells re-expressing CD45RA (CD8+ TEMRA). The sequence was obtained from a human donor with Susac syndrome. The CDR3 DNA sequence: TGTGCCAGCAGCGAGAAGGGAGTAGGAGTCGACTACGAGCAGTACTTC. Residues: CASSEKGVGVDYEQYF.